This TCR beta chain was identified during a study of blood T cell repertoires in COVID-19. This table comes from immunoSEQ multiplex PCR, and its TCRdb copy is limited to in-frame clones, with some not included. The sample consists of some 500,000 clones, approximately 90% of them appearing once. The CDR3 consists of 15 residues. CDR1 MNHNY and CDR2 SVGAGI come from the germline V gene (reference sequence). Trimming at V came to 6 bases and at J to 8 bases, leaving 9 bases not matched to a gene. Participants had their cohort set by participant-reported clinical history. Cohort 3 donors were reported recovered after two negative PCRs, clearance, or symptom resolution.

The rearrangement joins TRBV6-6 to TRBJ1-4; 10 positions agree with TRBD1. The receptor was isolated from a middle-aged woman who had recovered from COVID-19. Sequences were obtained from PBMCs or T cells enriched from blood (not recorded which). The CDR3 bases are TGTGCCAGCAGGGTATGGGGACAGGGGACGGAAAAACTGTTTTTT. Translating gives CASRVWGQGTEKLFF.